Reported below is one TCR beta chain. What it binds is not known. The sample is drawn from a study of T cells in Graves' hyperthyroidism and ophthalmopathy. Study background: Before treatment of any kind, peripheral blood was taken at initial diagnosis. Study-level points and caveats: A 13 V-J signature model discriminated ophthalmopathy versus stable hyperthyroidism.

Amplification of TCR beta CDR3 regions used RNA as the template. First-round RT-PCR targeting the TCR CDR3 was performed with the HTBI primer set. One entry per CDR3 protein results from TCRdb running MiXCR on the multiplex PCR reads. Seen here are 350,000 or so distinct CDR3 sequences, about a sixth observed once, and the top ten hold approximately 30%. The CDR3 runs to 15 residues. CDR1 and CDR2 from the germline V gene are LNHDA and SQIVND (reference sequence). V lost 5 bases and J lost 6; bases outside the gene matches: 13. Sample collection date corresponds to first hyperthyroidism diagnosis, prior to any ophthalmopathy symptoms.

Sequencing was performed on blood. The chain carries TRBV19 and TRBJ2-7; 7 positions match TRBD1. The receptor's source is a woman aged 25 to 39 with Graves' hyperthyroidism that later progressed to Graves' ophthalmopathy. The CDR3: CASSGHIPTGSEQYF. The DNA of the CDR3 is TGTGCCAGTAGTGGACACATACCGACAGGGAGCGAGCAGTACTTC.